This TCR beta chain was sequenced for a study of shared clonotypes between healthy human individuals (dated by TCRdb to 2018 to 2021). Regarding the research as a whole: The cohort comprised a couple of women and a few men aged 18 to 49 years. Between about 0.85 and 9.5 billion PBMCs per donor were obtained by leukapheresis. Blood TCR repertoires of four to six healthy adults were deeply sequenced to estimate repertoire size and the extent of clonotype sharing between individuals. Per donor, three plates each were used for CD4 naive and CD4 memory, two for CD8 naive, and one for CD8 memory. To increase sequencing depth and limit assay-specific biases, different laboratories used diverse techniques to prepare libraries and sequence TCR repertoires. Overall results and qualifications from the work: Based on pairwise subsampling, the degree of clonotype sharing among donors was expected to be affected by sequencing depth. Higher generation probabilities were observed for clonotypes shared by all four sorted-subset donors than for non-shared clonotypes. Even with the large sequencing depth, rarefaction of the sorted-subset datasets indicated that sequencing was incomplete. When a few donors were compared, the shared fraction of clonotypes was roughly 5% for naive CD4, approximately 3.3% for naive CD8, 2.3% for memory CD4, and about 0.36% for memory CD8. Because the study included a small number of donors, the genetic and exposure-history diversity represented was limited. Sampling was limited to blood, and TCR repertoires in tissue likely differ from TCR repertoires in blood. Larger estimated clonotype richness was generally found for naive subsets than for memory subsets.

Turning to this clone: Its antigen remains undetermined. No qualities accompany the bases; no much larger clone lies one base away.

TCR CDR3 regions were amplified from genomic DNA by multiplex PCR using the deep immunoSEQ assay. Genomic DNA extracted from each cell subset was distributed evenly over all wells of several immunoSEQ 96-well plates, and each plate served as one replicate. For sorted subsets, each replicate PCR was loaded with approximately 0.2 ug genomic DNA, equivalent to 25,000 to 35,000 T cell genomes. Purified libraries were measured with a Qubit 3.0 fluorometer, size-checked on a Bioanalyzer 2100, and measured again with the KAPA Library Quantification kit. Each immunoSEQ 96-well plate was sequenced on its own single-read 150-cycle Illumina NextSeq 550 flow cell. Per the original workflow: The immunoSEQ output contained only junctional sequences without quality scores, so filtering could not match that applied to full-length reads. Sequences were annotated with PyIR, a Python wrapper for IgBLAST v1.9, and V/J genes and CDR3 were assigned using IMGT germline references. Reads with weak V/J assignments (E-value above 1e-6), missing CDR3, stop codons, out-of-frame junctions, or ambiguous translated residues were removed. V3J clonotypes were defined as sequences sharing the same inferred V gene, J gene, and CDR3 amino acid sequence. The percentage overlap between two repertoires was calculated by dividing the number of shared unique clonotypes by the size of the smaller repertoire. Repertoire richness was assessed with RTK rarefaction, the Chao1 estimator, and Recon v2.1 estimates of unobserved clonotypes. Generation probabilities for all TCRbeta clonotypes obtained by the gDNA method from several donors were computed using OLGA. In its TCRdb copy, this immuneACCESS table keeps in-frame sequences only and misses some clones. Where compared with another copy, unresolved V genes explain less than half of these, and the others have no known cause. That table supplies the V and J calls and clone size; D and trimming were determined from the DNA. The sample table shows around 340,000 clones, and roughly 80% are seen once. In total, the top ten clones hold under 11% of the sample.

The CDR1 and CDR2 encoded by the germline V gene are MDHEN and SYDVKM. V loses 4 bases, J loses 1 base, and the germline ends lie 15 bases apart. Inclusive of the bounding cysteine and phenylalanine, the CDR3 is 16 residues long. Just the 48-base CDR3 DNA is kept, in frame starting at base 1. The donors were healthy, HIV-negative adults with no recently reported acute infections or vaccinations. Every donor was a Caucasian adult residing in Nashville, Tennessee, USA. Magnetic negative selection was used to enrich CD4+ T cells, after which naive cells were positively selected on CD45RA and the negative fraction became the memory subset. Blood was obtained by leukapheresis, after which PBMCs were separated by Ficoll-Histopaque density gradient centrifugation and cryopreserved in liquid nitrogen vapor phase. Purity and quantity of every magnetically sorted T cell population were checked by analytical flow cytometry. Genomic DNA was isolated from every sorted fraction and measured by UV absorbance on a Nanodrop 2000c.

Source material: memory CD4+ T cells sorted from blood. The cell subset or site label for this specimen denotes: CD45RA-negative fraction. The source of this sequence is a man younger than 45 in good health. The sequence links TRBV28 to TRBJ2-3, with the D gene call left open. The bases are TGTGCCAGCAGTTCGCCGGGTCGTTGGGGCACAGATACGCAGTATTTT. It codes for CASSSPGRWGTDTQYF.